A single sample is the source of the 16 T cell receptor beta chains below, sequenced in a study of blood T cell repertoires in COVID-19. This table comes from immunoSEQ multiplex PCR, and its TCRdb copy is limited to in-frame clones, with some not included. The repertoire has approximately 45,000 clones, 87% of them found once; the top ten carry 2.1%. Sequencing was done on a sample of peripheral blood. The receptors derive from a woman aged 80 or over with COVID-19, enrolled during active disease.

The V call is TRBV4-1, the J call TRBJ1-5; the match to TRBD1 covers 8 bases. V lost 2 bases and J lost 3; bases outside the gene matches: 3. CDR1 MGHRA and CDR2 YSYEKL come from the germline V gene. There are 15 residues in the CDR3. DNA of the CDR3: TGCGCCAGCAGCCAATCGGACAGGGACAATCAGCCCCAGCATTTT. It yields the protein CASSQSDRDNQPQHF.

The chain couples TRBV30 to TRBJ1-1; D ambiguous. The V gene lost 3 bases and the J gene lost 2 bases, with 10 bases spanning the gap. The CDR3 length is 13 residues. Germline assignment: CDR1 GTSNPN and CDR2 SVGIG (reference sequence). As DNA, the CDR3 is TGTGCCTGGAGCGATAACAGCAACACTGAAGCTTTCTTT. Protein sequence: CAWSDNSNTEAFF.

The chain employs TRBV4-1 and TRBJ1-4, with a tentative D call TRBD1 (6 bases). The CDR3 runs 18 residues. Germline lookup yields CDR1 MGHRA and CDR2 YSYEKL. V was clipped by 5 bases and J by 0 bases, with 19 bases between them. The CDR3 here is CASSIREGGGATNEKLFF. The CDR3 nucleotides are TGCGCCAGCAGCATCAGGGAGGGGGGGGGCGCAACTAATGAAAAACTGTTTTTT.

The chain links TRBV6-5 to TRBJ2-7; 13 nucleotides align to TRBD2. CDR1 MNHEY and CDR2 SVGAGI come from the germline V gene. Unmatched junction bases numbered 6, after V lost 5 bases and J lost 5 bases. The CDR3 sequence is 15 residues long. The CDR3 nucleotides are TGTGCCAGCAGTAAAACTGGACTAGCGGGAGACGAGCAGTACTTC. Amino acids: CASSKTGLAGDEQYF.

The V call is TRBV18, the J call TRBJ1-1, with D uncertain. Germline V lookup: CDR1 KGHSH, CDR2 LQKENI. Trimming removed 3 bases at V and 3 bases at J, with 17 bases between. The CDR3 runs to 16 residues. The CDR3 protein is CASSPAQGLRDTEAFF. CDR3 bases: TGTGCCAGCTCACCGGCCCAAGGGTTGAGGGACACTGAAGCTTTCTTT.

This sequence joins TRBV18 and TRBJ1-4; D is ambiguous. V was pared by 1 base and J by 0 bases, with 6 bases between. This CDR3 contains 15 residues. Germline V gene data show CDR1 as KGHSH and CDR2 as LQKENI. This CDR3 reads CASSPRQATNEKLFF. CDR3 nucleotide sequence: TGTGCCAGCTCACCACGTCAGGCAACTAATGAAAAACTGTTTTTT.

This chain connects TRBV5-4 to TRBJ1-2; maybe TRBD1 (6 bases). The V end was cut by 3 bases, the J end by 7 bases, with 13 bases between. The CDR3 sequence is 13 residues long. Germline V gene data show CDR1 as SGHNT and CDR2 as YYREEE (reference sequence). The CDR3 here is CASSSQGMGGYTF. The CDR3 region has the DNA TGTGCCAGCAGCTCTCAGGGGATGGGTGGCTACACCTTC.

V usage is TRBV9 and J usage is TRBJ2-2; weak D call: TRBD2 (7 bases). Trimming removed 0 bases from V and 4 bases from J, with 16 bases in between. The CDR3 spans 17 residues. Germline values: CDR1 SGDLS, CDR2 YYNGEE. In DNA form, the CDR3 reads TGTGCCAGCAGCGTAGGATTGGCGGGGGCTGGCACCGGGGAGCTGTTTTTT. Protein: CASSVGLAGAGTGELFF.

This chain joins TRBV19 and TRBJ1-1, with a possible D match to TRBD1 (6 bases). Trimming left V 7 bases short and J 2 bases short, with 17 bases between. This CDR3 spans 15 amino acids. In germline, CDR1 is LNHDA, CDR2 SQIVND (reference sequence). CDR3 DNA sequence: TGTGCCAGTAACCTACAGCACAGGGCTAACACTGAAGCTTTCTTT. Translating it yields CASNLQHRANTEAFF.

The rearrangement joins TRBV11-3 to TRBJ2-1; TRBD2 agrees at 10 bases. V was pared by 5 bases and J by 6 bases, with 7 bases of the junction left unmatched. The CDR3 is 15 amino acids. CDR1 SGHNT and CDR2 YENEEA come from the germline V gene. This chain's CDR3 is CASSARLAGANEQFF. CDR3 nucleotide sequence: TGTGCCAGCAGCGCCCGACTAGCGGGTGCCAATGAGCAGTTCTTC.

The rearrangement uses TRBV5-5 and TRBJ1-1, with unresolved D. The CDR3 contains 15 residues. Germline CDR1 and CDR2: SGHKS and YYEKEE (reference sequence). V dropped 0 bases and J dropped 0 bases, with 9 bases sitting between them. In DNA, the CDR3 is TGTGCCAGCAGCTTGGAAGCGTCGATGAACACTGAAGCTTTCTTT. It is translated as CASSLEASMNTEAFF.

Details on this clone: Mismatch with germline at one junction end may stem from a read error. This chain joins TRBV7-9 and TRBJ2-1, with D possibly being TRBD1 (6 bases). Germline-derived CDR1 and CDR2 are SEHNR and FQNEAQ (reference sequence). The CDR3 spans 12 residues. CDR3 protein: CASTYRDNEQFF. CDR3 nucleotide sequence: TGTGCCAGCACCTACAGGGACAACGAGCAGTTCTTC.

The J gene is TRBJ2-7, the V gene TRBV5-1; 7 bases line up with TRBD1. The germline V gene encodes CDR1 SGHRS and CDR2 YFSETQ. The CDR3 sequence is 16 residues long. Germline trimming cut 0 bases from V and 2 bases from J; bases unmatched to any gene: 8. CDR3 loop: CASSLAPRGTTYEQYF. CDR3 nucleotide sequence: TGCGCCAGCAGCTTGGCCCCCAGGGGGACGACCTACGAGCAGTACTTC.

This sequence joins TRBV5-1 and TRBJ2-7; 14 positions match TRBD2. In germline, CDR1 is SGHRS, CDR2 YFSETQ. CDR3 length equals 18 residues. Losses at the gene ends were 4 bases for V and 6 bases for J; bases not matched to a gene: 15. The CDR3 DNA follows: TGCGCCAGCAGCATAGGCCGACTAGCGGGGGGGCCTTTATTCGAGCAGTACTTC. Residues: CASSIGRLAGGPLFEQYF. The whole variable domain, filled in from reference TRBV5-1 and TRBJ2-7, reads KAGVTQTPRYLIKTRGQQVTLSCSPISGHRSVSWYQQTPGQGLQFLFEYFSETQRNKGNFPGRFSGRQFSNSRSEMNVSTLELGDSALYLCASSIGRLAGGPLFEQYFGPGTRLTVT.

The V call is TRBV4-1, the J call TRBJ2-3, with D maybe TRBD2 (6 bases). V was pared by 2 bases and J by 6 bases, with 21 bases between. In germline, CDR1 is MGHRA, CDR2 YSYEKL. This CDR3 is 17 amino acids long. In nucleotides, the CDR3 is TGCGCCAGCAGCCAATTGGGACTGACCTTCCTAGGGGATACGCAGTATTTT. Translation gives CASSQLGLTFLGDTQYF.

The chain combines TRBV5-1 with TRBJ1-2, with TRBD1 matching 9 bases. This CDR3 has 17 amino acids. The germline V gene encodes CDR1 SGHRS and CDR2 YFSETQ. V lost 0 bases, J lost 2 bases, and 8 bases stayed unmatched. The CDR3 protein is CASSLVPGQGLNYGYTF. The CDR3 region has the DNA TGCGCCAGCAGCTTGGTCCCGGGACAGGGTTTGAACTATGGCTACACCTTC.